One and the same sample provided the 18 T cell receptor beta chains below, sequenced in a study of early T cells in non-severe SARS-CoV-2 infection. TCRdb itself ran the 5' RACE reads through MiXCR, one entry per CDR3 protein. The sample carries over 45,000 distinct CDR3 sequences, less than 15% recorded once. This specimen was whole blood, taken at baseline. The receptors shown here come from an adult who was a healthcare worker with PCR-confirmed SARS-CoV-2 infection or an uninfected control (not recorded which).

The chain employs TRBV19 and TRBJ2-5; 13 positions match TRBD2. The germline CDR1 and CDR2 sequences are LNHDA and SQIVND (reference sequence). This CDR3 has 14 amino acids. The V gene end was trimmed by 5 bases and the J gene end by 7 bases; junction bases not matched to a gene: 4. CDR3 in DNA: TGTGCCAGTAGTTCACGACTAGCGGGGGGGACCCAGTACTTC. It specifies CASSSRLAGGTQYF.

The rearrangement links TRBV28 to TRBJ1-1, with D hard to call. CDR3 length equals 13 residues. Trimming pared 7 bases from V and 1 base from J, leaving 10 bases between. Germline V gene sequence: CDR1 MDHEN, CDR2 SYDVKM. CDR3 amino acids: CASIKTANTEAFF. The CDR3 DNA is TGTGCCAGCATCAAGACGGCGAACACTGAAGCTTTCTTT.

This clonotype turned up a few times. This chain connects TRBV20-1 to TRBJ2-2, with unresolved D. This CDR3 has 16 amino acids. Between the trimmed V and J ends, which lost 6 bases and 0 bases, there was a span of 17 bases. Germline loops: CDR1 DFQATT, CDR2 SNEGSKA (reference sequence). The CDR3 DNA follows: TGCAGTGCCAAGACATGGAAGGAAGCGAACACCGGGGAGCTGTTTTTT. It codes for CSAKTWKEANTGELFF.

This clonotype was seen a few times. The chain combines TRBV4-2 with TRBJ2-3; 9 bases align to TRBD2. V shed 8 bases, J shed 3 bases, and the junction held 15 bases outside the gene matches. CDR1 LGHNA and CDR2 YNFKEQ come from the germline V gene. The CDR3 is made up of 17 amino acids. CDR3 region: CASRGRLRGGATDTQYF. Written as DNA, the CDR3 is TGTGCCAGCCGCGGAAGGTTACGCGGGGGGGCAACAGATACGCAGTATTTT.

This clonotype was seen a handful of times. This chain uses TRBV29-1 with TRBJ2-5, with 8 bases lining up with TRBD2. The V segment lost 8 bases and the J segment 5 bases; nucleotides outside the gene matches: 7. CDR1 is SQVTM and CDR2 is ANQGSEA in the germline V gene. The CDR3 is 12 amino acids. For the CDR3, the DNA is TGCAGCCCTCCGGGAGGGCGGGAGACCCAGTACTTC. It codes for CSPPGGRETQYF.

This clonotype has only a few counts. The chain joins TRBV18 to TRBJ2-7; D might be TRBD1 or TRBD2, each matching 7 bases. This CDR3 has 14 residues. The germline V gene has CDR1 KGHSH and CDR2 LQKENI. Trimming left V 4 bases short and J 2 bases short, with 12 bases between. This chain's CDR3 is CASSRQGGAYEQYF. The CDR3, as DNA: TGTGCCAGCTCACGACAGGGAGGGGCCTACGAGCAGTACTTC.

The rearrangement uses TRBV29-1 and TRBJ2-1; D call uncertain. Trimming cost V 7 bases and J 9 bases, with 16 bases left between them. Germline CDR1 reads SQVTM; CDR2 reads ANQGSEA. CDR3 length equals 12 residues. CDR3 in DNA: TGCAGCGGCCAGGACCCCCTCCGTGAGCAGTTCTTC. It is translated as CSGQDPLREQFF.

This clonotype has more than one count but fewer than ten. The chain couples TRBV5-1 to TRBJ1-2; tentatively, D is TRBD1 (5 bases). Germline V gene sequence: CDR1 SGHRS, CDR2 YFSETQ. Trimming left V 5 bases short and J 2 bases short, with 13 bases between. CDR3 length: 14 residues. DNA for the CDR3: TGCGCCAGCAGTTCCGGGGCCTCGAACTATGGCTACACCTTC. The encoded protein is CASSSGASNYGYTF. The whole variable domain, filled in from reference TRBV5-1 and TRBJ1-2, reads KAGVTQTPRYLIKTRGQQVTLSCSPISGHRSVSWYQQTPGQGLQFLFEYFSETQRNKGNFPGRFSGRQFSNSRSEMNVSTLELGDSALYLCASSSGASNYGYTFGSGTRLTVV.

This rearrangement joins TRBV7-3 to TRBJ2-3; 7 bases are a match to TRBD2. V shed 3 bases and J 2 bases; nucleotides not matched to a gene: 5. The germline gives CDR1 SGHTA, CDR2 FQGTGA. The CDR3 covers 15 residues. The CDR3 DNA sequence: TGTGCCAGCAGCTTCAAGCGGGGTCACACAGATACGCAGTATTTT. It codes for CASSFKRGHTDTQYF.

This clonotype was detected a few times. The chain links TRBV11-2 to TRBJ2-7, with 13 bases lining up with TRBD2. Germline trimming cut 6 bases from V and 2 bases from J; bases unmatched to any gene: 4. There are 15 residues in the CDR3. Germline V lookup: CDR1 SGHAT, CDR2 FQNNGV. Here the CDR3 DNA reads TGTGCCAGCAGGCCGGGACTAGCGGGGACCTACGAGCAGTACTTC. Amino acid sequence: CASRPGLAGTYEQYF. Looking up the rest from reference TRBV11-2 and TRBJ2-7 gives the full variable domain: EAGVAQSPRYKIIEKRQSVAFWCNPISGHATLYWYQQILGQGPKLLIQFQNNGVVDDSQLPKDRFSAERLKGVDSTLKIQPAKLEDSAVYLCASRPGLAGTYEQYFGPGTRLTVT.

This rearrangement joins TRBV12-3 or TRBV12-4 to TRBJ2-2; the D gene could be TRBD1 or TRBD2 (5 bases each). Deletions cut 7 bases from V and 8 bases from J, with 11 bases between. The CDR3 is made up of 12 amino acids. CDR3 region: CASTGDGGELFF. The CDR3 DNA sequence: TGTGCCAGCACCGGGGACGGAGGGGAGCTGTTTTTT.

This clonotype occurred many times. The rearrangement joins TRBV7-9 to TRBJ2-1, with D unresolved. The CDR3 length is 13 residues. Trimming pared 5 bases from V and 9 bases from J, leaving 14 bases between. Germline V gene sequence: CDR1 SEHNR, CDR2 FQNEAQ (reference sequence). As DNA, the CDR3 is TGTGCCAGCAGCCTCCTAGAAGTAAGTGAGCAGTTCTTC. Encoded protein: CASSLLEVSEQFF.

This clonotype was counted between two and nine times. This chain joins TRBV3-1 and TRBJ2-1; D not certain. Germline V gives CDR1 LGHDT, CDR2 YNNKEL (reference sequence). The CDR3 length is 13 residues. V lost 1 base, J lost 8 bases, and 9 bases lay in between. CDR3 sequence (DNA): TGTGCCAGCAGCCAAGGGAGTTTCGATGAGCAGTTCTTC. It yields the protein CASSQGSFDEQFF.

The rearrangement links TRBV21-1 to TRBJ2-3; TRBD1, the table's D call, was not compared with the DNA. TRBV21-1 is marked as a pseudogene. The CDR3 is 14 amino acids. DNA for the CDR3: TGTGCCAGTAGCGGGGGGGCCAGGACAGATACGCAGTATTTT. Its translation is CASSGGARTDTQYF.

Ten or more counts support this clonotype. The chain has TRBV27 and TRBJ1-2, with a weak D call TRBD1 (5 bases). Germline V gene lookup returns CDR1 MNHEY and CDR2 SMNVEV (reference sequence). V lost 5 bases to trimming and J lost 3 bases, with 22 bases between them. The CDR3 is 17 residues long. CDR3 in DNA: TGTGCCAGCAGTCCCTCCCCGCTCGCAGGGCCCTACTATGGCTACACCTTC. Amino acid sequence: CASSPSPLAGPYYGYTF.

The sample holds a few counts of this clonotype. The chain recombines TRBV27 with TRBJ1-1, with a tentative D call TRBD1 (6 bases). Germline values: CDR1 MNHEY, CDR2 SMNVEV (reference sequence). V lost 5 bases and J lost 0, with 25 bases in between. The CDR3 runs to 19 residues. The CDR3: CASSTIPQGPEGMNTEAFF. For the CDR3, the DNA is TGTGCCAGCAGTACCATTCCCCAGGGGCCCGAGGGGATGAACACTGAAGCTTTCTTT.

This clonotype was seen a few times. V is TRBV19 and J is TRBJ1-1, with D uncertain. Germline CDR1 and CDR2: LNHDA and SQIVND (reference sequence). CDR3 length: 14 residues. V was pared by 4 bases and J by 3 bases, with 12 bases between. As DNA, the CDR3 is TGTGCCAGTAGTACGGGGAACCGATACACTGAAGCTTTCTTT. Protein: CASSTGNRYTEAFF.

The chain is built from TRBV19 and TRBJ2-3; D might be TRBD1 (6 bases). V was shortened by 5 bases and J by 0 bases, with 12 bases between the two germline ends. Germline assignment: CDR1 LNHDA and CDR2 SQIVND (reference sequence). This CDR3 is 15 amino acids long. The CDR3 DNA is TGTGCCAGTAGTGGACAGATTACTAGCACAGATACGCAGTATTTT. Its translation: CASSGQITSTDTQYF.